Included here is one T cell receptor beta chain sequence, with context. PCR amplification relied on 60 Vbeta primers (plus 13 Jbeta primers). Using immunoSEQ multiplex PCR, the repertoire was profiled, and TCRdb retains in-frame clones only, with some absent. The table lists about 140,000 clones, 75% of them singletons, with over 3% in the top ten. From germline, CDR1 is MNHEY and CDR2 SMNVEV (reference sequence). The CDR3 has 13 residues. The sample comes from a study of cytomegalovirus exposure and HLA in healthy donors. The sequenced sample consisted of PBMCs. The J gene is TRBJ2-5, the V gene TRBV27; TRBD2 agrees at 9 bases. The J call may be in error: the DNA end matches TRBJ2-7 better. The clonotype originates from a man aged 35 to 55 in good health and CMV-seronegative. CDR3 sequence (DNA): TGTGCCAGCAGTTTGACTAGCGGCTACGAGCAGTACTTC. Encoded protein: CASSLTSGYEQYF.